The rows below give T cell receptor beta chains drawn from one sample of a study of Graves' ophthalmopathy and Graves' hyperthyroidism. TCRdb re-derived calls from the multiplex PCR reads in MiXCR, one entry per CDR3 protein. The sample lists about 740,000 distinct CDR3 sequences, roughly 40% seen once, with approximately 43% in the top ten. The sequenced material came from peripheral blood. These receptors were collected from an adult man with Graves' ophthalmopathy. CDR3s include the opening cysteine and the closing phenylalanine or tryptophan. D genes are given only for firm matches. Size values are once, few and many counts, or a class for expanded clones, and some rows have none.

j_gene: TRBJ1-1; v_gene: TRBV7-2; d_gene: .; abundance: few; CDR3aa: CASSFRIGAGVNTEAFF; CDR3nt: TGTGCCAGCAGCTTCCGTATCGGGGCGGGGGTGAACACTGAAGCTTTCTTT
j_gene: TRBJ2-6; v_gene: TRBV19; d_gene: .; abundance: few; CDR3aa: CASSPGRRSGANVLTF; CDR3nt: TGTGCCAGTAGCCCGGGACGGCGATCTGGGGCCAACGTCCTGACTTTC
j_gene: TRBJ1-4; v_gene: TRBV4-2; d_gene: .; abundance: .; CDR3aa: CASSQNRALNEKLFF; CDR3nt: TGTGCCAGCAGCCAAAACCGGGCCCTCAATGAAAAACTGTTTTTT
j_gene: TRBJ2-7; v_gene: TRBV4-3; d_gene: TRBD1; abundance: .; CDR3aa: CASSPWTGSEQYF; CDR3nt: TGCGCCAGCAGCCCTTGGACAGGGAGCGAGCAGTACTTC
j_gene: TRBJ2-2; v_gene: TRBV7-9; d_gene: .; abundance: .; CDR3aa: CASSSTGFPTGELFF; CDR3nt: TGTGCCAGCAGCTCCACAGGGTTCCCCACCGGGGAGCTGTTTTTT
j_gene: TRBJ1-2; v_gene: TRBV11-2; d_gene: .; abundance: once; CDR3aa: CASSLVGGGSSHGYTF; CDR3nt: TGTGCCAGCAGCTTAGTTGGTGGGGGCTCTTCTCATGGCTACACCTTC
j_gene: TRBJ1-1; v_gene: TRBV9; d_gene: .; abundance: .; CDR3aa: CASSVGAYTEAFF; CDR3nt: TGTGCCAGCAGCGTAGGGGCTTACACTGAAGCTTTCTTT
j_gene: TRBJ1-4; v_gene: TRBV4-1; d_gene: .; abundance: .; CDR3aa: CASSQESGVYNEKLFF; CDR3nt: TGCGCCAGCAGCCAAGAATCTGGGGTTTATAATGAAAAACTGTTTTTT
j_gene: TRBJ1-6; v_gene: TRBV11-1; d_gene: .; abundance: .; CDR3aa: CASARGANSPLHF; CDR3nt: TGTGCCAGCGCAAGAGGAGCTAATTCACCCCTCCACTTT
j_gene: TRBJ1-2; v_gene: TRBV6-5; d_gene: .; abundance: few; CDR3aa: CASSGHLHYGYTF; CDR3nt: TGTGCCAGCAGTGGACACCTACACTATGGCTACACCTTC
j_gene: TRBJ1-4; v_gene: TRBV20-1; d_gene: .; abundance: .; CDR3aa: CSASRVGVGEKLFF; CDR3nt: TGCAGTGCTAGCAGGGTTGGTGTAGGGGAAAAACTGTTTTTT
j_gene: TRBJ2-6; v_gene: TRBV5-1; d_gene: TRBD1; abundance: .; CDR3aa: CASSLVQGAVSGANVLTF; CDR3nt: TGCGCCAGCAGCTTGGTGCAGGGGGCAGTCAGTGGGGCCAACGTCCTGACTTTC
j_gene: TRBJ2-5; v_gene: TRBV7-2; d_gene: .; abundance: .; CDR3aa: CASSLDQEETQYF; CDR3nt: TGTGCCAGCAGTTTAGACCAGGAAGAGACCCAGTACTTC
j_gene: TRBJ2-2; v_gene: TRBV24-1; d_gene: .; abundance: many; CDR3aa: CATSDSLGGAGELFF; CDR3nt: TGTGCCACCAGTGATTCCCTCGGGGGAGCCGGGGAGCTGTTTTTT